Each of the 5 T cell receptor beta chains below was sequenced from the same sample in a study of T cell clonotyping in hematopoietic cell transplantation. Libraries were prepared by immunoSEQ multiplex PCR; TCRdb keeps only in-frame clonotypes and omits some of them. The repertoire holds approximately 9,600 clones, with about 76% as singletons. This sample comprised PBMCs, obtained 30 days after allogeneic stem cell transplant. The receptors derive from a female patient in her 40s who had an allogeneic stem cell transplant from a related donor, so T cells may come from the graft donor. Some clones in this sample may be carry-over from other donors' samples.

The chain employs TRBV5-6 and TRBJ2-7; TRBD1 aligns across 7 bases. The CDR3 extends over 12 amino acids. Losses at the gene ends were 4 bases for V and 4 bases for J; bases not matched to a gene: 2. The germline gives CDR1 SGHDT, CDR2 YYEEEE. The CDR3: CASSLDRYEQYF. In DNA form, the CDR3 reads TGTGCCAGCAGCCTGGACAGGTACGAGCAGTACTTC.

This clone was picked up a small number of times. This chain uses TRBV10-3 with TRBJ1-4; no firm D call. Germline-derived CDR1 and CDR2 are ENHRY and SYGVKD. Trimming shortened V by 3 bases and J by 0 bases, and 11 bases separated the two germline ends. This CDR3 has 16 amino acids. As DNA, the CDR3 is TGTGCCATCAGTGAAACGCAGCGAGCAACTAATGAAAAACTGTTTTTT. Translating gives CAISETQRATNEKLFF.

J is TRBJ2-7 and V is TRBV27, with 10 bases that match TRBD1. V shed 2 bases, J shed 3 bases, and the junction held 4 bases outside the gene matches. The length of the CDR3 is 15 residues. Per germline, CDR1 MNHEY and CDR2 SMNVEV (reference sequence). The CDR3 loop reads CASSLKGQGFYEQYF. The CDR3 region has the DNA TGTGCCAGCAGTTTAAAGGGACAGGGGTTCTACGAGCAGTACTTC.

This clone is labeled medium-sized. This chain uses TRBV12-5 with TRBJ2-7; weak D call: TRBD2 (6 bases). Germline V gene lookup returns CDR1 LGHNT and CDR2 FRNRAP. Trimming removed 3 bases at V and 4 bases at J, with 7 bases between. CDR3 length equals 12 residues. The DNA of the CDR3 is TGTGCTAGTGGTTTCGCGGGGTACGAGCAGTACTTC. It encodes CASGFAGYEQYF.

This chain links TRBV6-1 with TRBJ2-7; D not resolved. Germline V gives CDR1 MNHNS, CDR2 SASEGT. CDR3 length equals 15 residues. The V and J ends lost 1 base and 7 bases respectively, with 17 bases between them. Here the CDR3 DNA reads TGTGCCAGCAGTGAAGTGGACGGACGACGGTGGGAGCAGTACTTC. It translates to CASSEVDGRRWEQYF.